One and the same sample provided the 9 T cell receptor beta chains below, sequenced in a study of cytomegalovirus exposure and HLA in healthy donors. The PCR contained 60 Vbeta and 13 Jbeta primers. Using immunoSEQ multiplex PCR, the repertoire was profiled, and TCRdb retains in-frame clones only, with some absent. The data hold about 110,000 clones, with roughly 74% observed a single time. Sequencing was carried out using PBMCs. These receptors all come from a woman in her thirties in good health and CMV-seronegative.

The V and J genes are TRBV5-6 and TRBJ1-1; 9 bases are a match to TRBD1. The germline CDR1 and CDR2 sequences are SGHDT and YYEEEE. The V and J ends lost 4 bases and 0 bases, in that order; junction bases with no gene match: 7. The CDR3 loop spans 16 amino acids. In DNA, the CDR3 is TGTGCCAGCAGCCGTGGGGGGACAGGGCTGAACACTGAAGCTTTCTTT. This codes for CASSRGGTGLNTEAFF.

V is TRBV10-1 and J is TRBJ1-1, with 7 bases aligning to TRBD1. The V and J ends lost 6 bases and 6 bases, in that order; junction bases with no gene match: 7. The CDR3 spans 13 residues. Germline CDR1 and CDR2: WNHNN and SYGVQD (reference sequence). The CDR3 bases are TGCGCCAGCAGATCCTCCCAGGGGGCTGAAGCTTTCTTT. Translated, it gives CASRSSQGAEAFF.

This clone has just a few counts. Here the CDR3 reads CASSSPGQLHEQYF. DNA of the CDR3: TGTGCCAGCAGCTCCCCGGGACAGTTACACGAGCAGTACTTC. The genes are TRBV7-8 and TRBJ2-7; 7 bases agree with TRBD1. V trimming: 4 bases; J trimming: 5 bases; junction bases outside the gene matches: 8. This CDR3 spans 14 amino acids. The germline V gene has CDR1 SGHVS and CDR2 FQNEAQ.

This chain connects TRBV19 to TRBJ1-2, with D uncertain. Germline V gene data show CDR1 as LNHDA and CDR2 as SQIVND (reference sequence). V shed 6 bases and J shed 8 bases, with 10 bases lying between them. The CDR3 covers 11 residues. The DNA for the CDR3 is TGTGCCAGTAGATGGACTCAGGGCTACACCTTC. Its translation is CASRWTQGYTF.

The chain employs TRBV18 and TRBJ1-1; TRBD1 might be the D (6 bases). The germline V gene has CDR1 KGHSH and CDR2 LQKENI. CDR3 length: 14 residues. The germline V and J ends were trimmed by 8 bases and 1 base, with 14 bases remaining between them. The CDR3 spells CASRRQVPNTEAFF. In DNA, the CDR3 is TGTGCCAGCCGCCGACAGGTTCCGAACACTGAAGCTTTCTTT.

This clone was seen a single time. The chain links TRBV10-2 to TRBJ2-1, with TRBD1 matching over 11 bases. The germline V gene encodes CDR1 WSHSY and CDR2 SAAADI. The CDR3 covers 15 residues. Trimming cost V 6 bases and J 5 bases; bases outside gene matches: 6. The CDR3 coding sequence is TGCGCCAGCAGCACCAGGACAGGGGGCAACAATGAGCAGTTCTTC. Its protein is CASSTRTGGNNEQFF.

The chain combines TRBV5-1 with TRBJ2-7; tentative D call: TRBD1 (6 bases). The CDR3 spans 14 residues. Trimming took 7 bases from V and 0 from J, leaving 14 bases between them. Germline loops: CDR1 SGHRS, CDR2 YFSETQ. The DNA for the CDR3 is TGCGCCAGCGCCACAGGGAGTGCCTCCTACGAGCAGTACTTC. Translation: CASATGSASYEQYF.

This clone occurred once. The chain combines TRBV7-3 with TRBJ1-1; D is unclear. Germline CDR1 and CDR2: SGHTA and FQGTGA. The CDR3 runs 14 residues. The V and J ends lost 4 bases and 1 base respectively, with 10 bases between them. DNA of the CDR3: TGTGCCAGCAGCTCCCGGGGATCGAACACTGAAGCTTTCTTT. Translation gives CASSSRGSNTEAFF.

This clone was seen a handful of times. Other nucleotide sequences in the sample specify the same CDR3. The V and J genes are TRBV30 and TRBJ1-6; 7 nucleotides line up with TRBD1. Per germline, CDR1 GTSNPN and CDR2 SVGIG (reference sequence). The junction had 5 bases not matched to a gene; V was cut back by 5 bases and J by 7 bases. The CDR3 length is 13 residues. In nucleotides, the CDR3 is TGTGCCTGGGAGGGACAGACAAATTCACCCCTCCACTTT. Translated, it gives CAWEGQTNSPLHF. The full variable domain, completed using reference TRBV30 and TRBJ1-6, is SQTIHQWPATLVQPVGSPLSLECTVEGTSNPNLYWYRQAAGRGLQLLFYSVGIGQISSEVPQNLSASRPQDRQFILSSKKLLLSDSGFYLCAWEGQTNSPLHFGNGTRLTVT.